The 7 T cell receptor beta chains in this list originate from one sample, sequenced in a study of blood T cell repertoires in COVID-19. Repertoires were generated with immunoSEQ multiplex PCR, while TCRdb's copy carries only in-frame clones and drops some. The table shows around 140,000 clones, with around 88% occurring only once. The sequenced material came from peripheral blood. Receptor source: a human donor in a cohort sampled during active COVID-19.

This chain joins TRBV7-9 and TRBJ2-7; 11 nucleotides match TRBD1. V was clipped by 5 bases and J by 4 bases; unmatched bases: 7. CDR1 and CDR2 from the germline V gene are SEHNR and FQNEAQ (reference sequence). The CDR3 has 15 amino acids. In DNA form, the CDR3 reads TGTGCCAGCAGCCAGCCGGGACAGGGGGATTACGAGCAGTACTTC. As protein: CASSQPGQGDYEQYF. Filled out from reference TRBV7-9 and TRBJ2-7, the complete variable domain reads DTGVSQNPRHKITKRGQNVTFRCDPISEHNRLYWYRQTLGQGPEFLTYFQNEAQLEKSRLLSDRFSAERPKGSFSTLEIQRTEQGDSAMYLCASSQPGQGDYEQYFGPGTRLTVT.

J is TRBJ1-4 and V is TRBV16, with 10 bases identical to TRBD1. With V trimmed by 0 bases and J by 5 bases, 6 bases remained unmatched. The CDR3 has 17 amino acids. Germline lookup yields CDR1 KGHSY and CDR2 FQNENV. The CDR3 DNA follows: TGTGCCAGCAGCCAATCAAAGGACAGGGGGACAAATGAAAAACTGTTTTTT. It encodes CASSQSKDRGTNEKLFF.

The chain is built from TRBV2 and TRBJ2-2; the D gene is possibly TRBD1 (7 bases). This CDR3 is built from 13 residues. Trimming took off 4 bases at V and 8 bases at J, with 11 bases between the two ends. Germline CDR1 and CDR2: SNHLY and FYNNEI. CDR3 coding DNA: TGTGCCAGCAGTGTACAGGGGACTGGGGAGCTGTTTTTT. Encoded protein: CASSVQGTGELFF.

The V and J genes are TRBV7-6 and TRBJ2-7; D unresolved. The CDR3 covers 14 residues. Germline V gene sequence: CDR1 SGHVS, CDR2 FNYEAQ. Between the trimmed V and J ends, which lost 1 base and 1 base, there was a span of 8 bases. CDR3 coding DNA: TGTGCCAGCAGCTTAGGAGGTGGGTCCTACGAGCAGTACTTC. It is translated as CASSLGGGSYEQYF. The variable domain in full, completed from reference TRBV7-6 and TRBJ2-7, reads GAGVSQSPRYKVTKRGQDVALRCDPISGHVSLYWYRQALGQGPEFLTYFNYEAQQDKSGLPNDRFSAERPEGSISTLTIQRTEQRDSAMYRCASSLGGGSYEQYFGPGTRLTVT.

The rearrangement uses TRBV4-3 and TRBJ1-4, with unresolved D. Germline V gives CDR1 LGHNA, CDR2 YSLEER. CDR3 length: 14 amino acids. With 3 bases removed from V and 5 bases from J, the gap between germline ends came to 10 bases. DNA for the CDR3: TGCGCCAGCAGCCAGGGCAGCTTAAATGAAAAACTGTTTTTT. It translates to CASSQGSLNEKLFF.

The genes are TRBV27 and TRBJ2-7, with TRBD1 identical over 8 bases. Per the germline V gene, CDR1 is MNHEY and CDR2 is SMNVEV (reference sequence). V dropped 5 bases and J dropped 6; count of bases not matched to a gene: 15. The CDR3 totals 16 residues. Here the CDR3 DNA reads TGTGCCAGCAGTCCCTTCCGGGACAGGTCCAAGGGCGAGCAGTACTTC. This sequence encodes CASSPFRDRSKGEQYF.

The J gene is TRBJ1-1, the V gene TRBV27, with D perhaps matching TRBD1 (5 bases). V was trimmed by 5 bases and J by 10 bases, leaving 14 bases between them. The length of the CDR3 is 12 residues. CDR1 and CDR2 (germline): MNHEY, SMNVEV (reference sequence). The CDR3 nucleotides read TGTGCCAGCAGTCCATTCAGGGTTCCAGCTTTCTTT. Protein sequence: CASSPFRVPAFF.